Here is one TCR beta chain with its context. What this receptor recognizes is not known. No clone much larger than this one lies a single base away; base qualities are absent. This sample is part of a study of beta chain features in type 1 diabetes (dated 2018 in TCRdb). The study in broad terms: Mean age, gender distribution, total cell number and subset yield were not different between patients and healthy donors. A total of around 110,000,000 sorted cells were examined across all samples, and a strong correlation was observed between cell number per subset and RNA yield. In the study, TCRB repertoires of sorted circulating CD4+ T cell subsets from recently diagnosed type 1 diabetes patients were compared with those of matched healthy donors. Regulatory and stem cell-like memory subsets were isolated from only 8 patients and roughly 8 healthy donors, whereas naive and central memory subsets came from all 30 or so donors. Results and caveats for the whole study, not just this receptor: Sequencing cDNA rather than genomic DNA could over-represent highly expressing activated cells, although activation and CD3 levels did not differ between groups. In all four CD4+ subsets, TCRB CDR3 length was moderately but significantly shorter in type 1 diabetes patients. HLA sub-analyses involved small numbers of individuals, so any influence of HLA type on TCRB rearrangement remained unresolved. At VDJ recombination sites, patients with type 1 diabetes made fewer insertions and deleted more nucleotides, a pattern implying thymic rearrangement abnormalities. Naive, central memory and regulatory TCRB repertoires appeared to be more alike among patients than among healthy donors. PCR may preferentially amplify shorter templates, but because patient and control samples were amplified and corrected together, any resulting skew would affect both groups equally.

A single peripheral blood draw of about 116 mL on average was collected from each donor into heparinised tubes. A BD FACSAria II and a panel including CD45RO, CCR7, CD25, CD127, CD95 and CD27 were used to sort naive, central memory, regulatory and stem cell-like memory CD4+ T cells. Every sorted population had a purity above 95%. PBMCs were isolated right away by Lymphoprep density gradient centrifugation and were stained directly, without culture. To minimize batch effects, samples were stained and sorted in pairs, one healthy donor with one patient per experiment. The entire isolated RNA was reverse transcribed using the High Capacity cDNA Reverse Transcription Kit, and thus expressed TCRB transcripts were sequenced. Deep immunoSEQ sequencing was performed on naive, central memory and regulatory T cell samples, with an average of roughly 3.6 million total reads per sample. Sorted cells were lysed in RLT buffer, and RNA was extracted using DNase-treated RNeasy Micro or Mini kits according to cell number. To prevent cross-contamination, each cell subset was processed individually, whereas patient and healthy donor samples were processed jointly. The immunoSEQ multiplex PCR was used to amplify TCRB sequences from cDNA, yielding 87-bp fragments that span the CDR3 region. Amplicons were sequenced on the Illumina HiSeq platform. As for how the authors treated the data: Synthetic template baselines were used to correct PCR bias computationally, reads within Hamming distance 2 were collapsed, and singletons that could not be merged were discarded. Reads were aligned against IMGT so that V, D and J genes, CDR3 length and insertions or deletions at six rearrangement sites could be assigned. Within each subset, clonotype counts were normalized to the number of sorted cells before true diversity and Gini coefficients were calculated with the tcR R package. Repertoire sharing was quantified using the overlap coefficient calculated on TCRB nucleotide sequences. Out-of-frame TCRB sequences from naive cells were analyzed as a proxy for the pre-selection repertoire. TCRdb's version of the immuneACCESS table is confined to in-frame rearrangements and falls short of the full clone set. An unresolved V gene accounts for under half of the shortfall where checked; the remainder is of unknown origin. That table furnishes V, J and clone size, whereas the DNA furnished D and trimming. The sample contains some 170,000 clones, almost 65% of them found a single time. 0.08% to 0.095% of the sample is held by the ten biggest clonotypes.

There are 14 amino acids in the CDR3, from cysteine to phenylalanine inclusive. This entry keeps only the CDR3 DNA: 42 bases, framed from base 1. CDR1 and CDR2, looked up from the germline V gene (reference sequence), are SEHNR and FQNEAQ. The V end gives up 3 bases and the J end 7 bases, leaving 6 bases in the junction not matched to a gene. The receptor was isolated from a man aged 30-40 years with type 1 diabetes. The specimen was naive CD4+ T cells from blood. Taken with the paper, the label for cell subset or site translates to: true naive CD4+ T cells. The rearranged chain carries TRBV7-9 and TRBJ2-7; 10 of the junction bases match TRBD1. The bases read TGTGCCAGCAGCTTCGGGGACAGGGGAACAGAGCAGTACTTC. This gives the protein CASSFGDRGTEQYF.